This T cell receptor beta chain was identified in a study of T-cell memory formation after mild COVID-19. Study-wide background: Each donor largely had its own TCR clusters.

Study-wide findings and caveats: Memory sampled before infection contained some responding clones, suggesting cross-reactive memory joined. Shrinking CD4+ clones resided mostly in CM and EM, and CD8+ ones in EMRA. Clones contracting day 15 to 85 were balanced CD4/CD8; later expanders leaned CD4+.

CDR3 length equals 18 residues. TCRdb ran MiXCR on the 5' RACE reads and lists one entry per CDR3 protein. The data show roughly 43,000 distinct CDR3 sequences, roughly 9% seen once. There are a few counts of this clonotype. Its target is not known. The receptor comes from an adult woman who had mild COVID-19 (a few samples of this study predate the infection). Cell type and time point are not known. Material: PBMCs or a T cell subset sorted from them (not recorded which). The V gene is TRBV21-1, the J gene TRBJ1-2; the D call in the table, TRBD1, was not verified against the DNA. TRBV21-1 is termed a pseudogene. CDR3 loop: CASSAPRTRTGCGDGYTF. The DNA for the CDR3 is TGTGCCAGCAGCGCCCCCAGAACCCGGACAGGGTGCGGCGATGGCTACACCTTC.